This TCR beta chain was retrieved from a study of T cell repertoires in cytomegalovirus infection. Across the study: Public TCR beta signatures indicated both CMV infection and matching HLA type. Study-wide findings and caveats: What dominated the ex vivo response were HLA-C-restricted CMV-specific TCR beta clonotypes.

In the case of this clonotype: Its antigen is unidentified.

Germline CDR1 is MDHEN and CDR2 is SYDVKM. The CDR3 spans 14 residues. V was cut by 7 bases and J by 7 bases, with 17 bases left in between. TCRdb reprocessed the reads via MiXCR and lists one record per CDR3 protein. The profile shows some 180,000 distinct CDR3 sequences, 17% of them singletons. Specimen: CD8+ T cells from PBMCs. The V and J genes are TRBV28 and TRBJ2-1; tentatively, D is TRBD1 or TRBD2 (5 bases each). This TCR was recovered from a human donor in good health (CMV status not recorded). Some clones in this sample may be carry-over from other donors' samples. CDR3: CASTPFDGANEQFF. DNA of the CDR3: TGTGCCAGCACCCCTTTTGACGGGGCAAATGAGCAGTTCTTC. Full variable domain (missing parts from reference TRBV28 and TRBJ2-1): DVKVTQSSRYLVKRTGEKVFLECVQDMDHENMFWYRQDPGLGLRLIYFSYDVKMKEKGDIPEGYSVSREKKERFSLILESASTNQTSMYLCASTPFDGANEQFFGPGTRLTVL.